This entry concerns a single TCR beta chain. Its antigen is undetermined. The use of a sample-barcoded 5' primer and a J-beta primer mix characterized a second PCR of 7 to 11 cycles. Each cDNA molecule was tagged by a template-switch adaptor with 12 random nucleotides. Each CDR3 protein is one row after TCRdb ran MiXCR on the 5' RACE reads. The sample lists roughly 2 million distinct CDR3 sequences, roughly 50% occurring once. This record comes from a study of blood T cells in healthy people across ages. Broader study findings: Naive T cell percentage showed a strong correlation with TCR beta diversity.

The V and J ends lost 2 bases and 9 bases, in that order; junction bases with no gene match: 8. The CDR3 spans 17 residues. Germline values: CDR1 SGDLS, CDR2 YYNGEE. This clonotype was obtained from a woman aged 40 to 55 in good health. The rearrangement links TRBV9 to TRBJ2-1; 16 bases agree with TRBD2. Sequencing input: blood. This CDR3 is CASSVDGTSGGAIEQFF. CDR3 nucleotides: TGTGCCAGCAGCGTGGATGGGACTAGCGGGGGGGCCATTGAGCAGTTCTTC.